These 18 T cell receptor beta chains were sequenced from one sample in a study of glioma-infiltrating T cells after dendritic cell vaccination. Sequencing was performed with immunoSEQ multiplex PCR; in TCRdb, only in-frame clones are kept and a portion is missing. The sample gives about 92,000 clones, 85% to 90% of which show up once; 15% to 19% is in the top ten. The sequenced sample was blood, obtained before dendritic cell vaccination. These receptors were taken from a human donor with glioblastoma.

The chain links TRBV2 to TRBJ2-7, with a possible D match to TRBD1 (6 bases). V dropped 4 bases and J dropped 2 bases, with 9 bases sitting between them. The CDR3 runs to 13 residues. Germline lookup yields CDR1 SNHLY and CDR2 FYNNEI. CDR3 bases: TGTGCCAGCAGTGTTCAGGGGACCTACGAGCAGTACTTC. It translates to CASSVQGTYEQYF.

For this clone: The junction and the germline gene differ at one end; a read error may be behind it. The CDR3 region is CASSSSQTSGSRIF. The CDR3 nucleotides are TGTGCCAGCAGCTCTTCCCAAACTAGCGGGAGTAGAATCTTC. The chain links TRBV5-4 to TRBJ2-1; 11 nucleotides line up with TRBD2. Germline CDR1 SGHNT, CDR2 YYREEE (reference sequence). The length of the CDR3 is 14 residues.

The chain employs TRBV10-3 and TRBJ2-5, with a possible D match to TRBD2 (5 bases). Germline CDR1 is ENHRY and CDR2 is SYGVKD. The CDR3 consists of 13 residues. The germline V and J ends were trimmed by 4 bases and 2 bases, with 8 bases remaining between them. CDR3 sequence reads: CAISGSGQETQYF. CDR3 DNA: TGTGCCATCAGTGGGAGCGGTCAAGAGACCCAGTACTTC.

This chain links TRBV15 with TRBJ2-5; 7 bases agree with TRBD1. V shed 3 bases, J shed 1 base, and the junction held 2 bases outside the gene matches. The CDR3 totals 14 residues. Germline V gene lookup returns CDR1 LNHNV and CDR2 YYDKDF (reference sequence). CDR3 loop: CATSRGQLQETQYF. The CDR3 nucleotides read TGTGCCACCAGCAGGGGACAGCTCCAAGAGACCCAGTACTTC. Drawing the rest from reference TRBV15 and TRBJ2-5, the complete variable domain is DAMVIQNPRYQVTQFGKPVTLSCSQTLNHNVMYWYQQKSSQAPKLLFHYYDKDFNNEADTPDNFQSRRPNTSFCFLDIRSPGLGDTAMYLCATSRGQLQETQYFGPGTRLLVL.

The gene calls are TRBV30 and TRBJ2-2; no clear D gene. Trimming pared 5 bases from V and 8 bases from J, leaving 9 bases between. This CDR3 comprises 11 residues. The germline V gene has CDR1 GTSNPN and CDR2 SVGIG (reference sequence). This CDR3 is CAWGLGGELFF. The DNA for the CDR3 is TGTGCCTGGGGGCTTGGGGGGGAGCTGTTTTTT.

This chain joins TRBV7-3 and TRBJ2-7; 10 bases agree with TRBD2. The germline V gene encodes CDR1 SGHTA and CDR2 FQGTGA. The CDR3 contains 15 residues. V trimming: 5 bases; J trimming: 5 bases; junction bases outside the gene matches: 9. CDR3 loop: CASSPTAGGPHEQYF. The CDR3 bases are TGTGCCAGCAGCCCTACAGCGGGAGGGCCCCACGAGCAGTACTTC. Filled out from reference TRBV7-3 and TRBJ2-7, the complete variable domain reads GAGVSQTPSNKVTEKGKYVELRCDPISGHTALYWYRQSLGQGPEFLIYFQGTGAADDSGLPNDRFFAVRPEGSVSTLKIQRTERGDSAVYLCASSPTAGGPHEQYFGPGTRLTVT.

J is TRBJ1-4 and V is TRBV4-1; TRBD1 agrees at 8 bases. V lost 5 bases, J lost 6 bases, and 11 bases stayed unmatched. The CDR3 length is 16 residues. Germline loops: CDR1 MGHRA, CDR2 YSYEKL. CDR3: CASSSRTGLVDEKLFF. The CDR3 nucleotides are TGCGCCAGCAGCTCCCGGACAGGGCTTGTTGATGAAAAACTGTTTTTT.

V is TRBV18 and J is TRBJ2-5; D is unresolved. CDR3 length equals 13 residues. V was cut by 4 bases and J by 0 bases, with 6 bases left in between. The germline V gene has CDR1 KGHSH and CDR2 LQKENI. In nucleotides, the CDR3 is TGTGCCAGCTCACTCCCCTACCAAGAGACCCAGTACTTC. Its translation: CASSLPYQETQYF. Looking up the rest from reference TRBV18 and TRBJ2-5 gives the full variable domain: NAGVMQNPRHLVRRRGQEARLRCSPMKGHSHVYWYRQLPEEGLKFMVYLQKENIIDESGMPKERFSAEFPKEGPSILRIQQVVRGDSAAYFCASSLPYQETQYFGPGTRLLVL.

This clone was counted a single time. V usage is TRBV9 and J usage is TRBJ2-1; 8 nucleotides match TRBD2. After removal of 0 bases from V and 6 bases from J, the junction contained 2 bases not matched to a gene. CDR1 is SGDLS and CDR2 is YYNGEE in the germline V gene. This CDR3 comprises 14 residues. Here the CDR3 DNA reads TGTGCCAGCAGCGTAGCGGGAGGGGTCAATGAGCAGTTCTTC. This gives the protein CASSVAGGVNEQFF.

The V call is TRBV7-2, the J call TRBJ1-2; D gene ambiguous. The V and J ends lost 1 base and 7 bases respectively, with 10 bases between them. Looked up from germline, CDR1 is SGHTA and CDR2 is FQGNSA. This CDR3 is built from 13 residues. CDR3 nucleotides: TGTGCCAGCAGCTTAGTTCGAGGGCCTGGCTACACCTTC. Translated: CASSLVRGPGYTF.

The rearrangement uses TRBV9 and TRBJ2-5; 7 bases map to TRBD2. The CDR3 is 15 amino acids. Germline trimming cut 4 bases from V and 4 bases from J; bases unmatched to any gene: 10. Germline lookup yields CDR1 SGDLS and CDR2 YYNGEE. CDR3 amino acids: CASSLGGTGVETQYF. The CDR3 nucleotides are TGTGCCAGCAGCCTCGGGGGGACGGGGGTAGAGACCCAGTACTTC.

This clone was counted a single time. The genes are TRBV7-3 and TRBJ2-2; 9 nucleotides agree with TRBD2. V shed 5 bases and J 3 bases; nucleotides not matched to a gene: 10. The CDR3 has 17 residues. Germline loops: CDR1 SGHTA, CDR2 FQGTGA. Here the CDR3 DNA reads TGTGCCAGCAGCACCCTACTAGCGGGTGGCGACACCGGGGAGCTGTTTTTT. It specifies CASSTLLAGGDTGELFF.

This clone was detected a few times. The chain is built from TRBV7-3 and TRBJ2-1; a possible D gene is TRBD2 (6 bases). Between the trimmed V and J ends, which lost 4 bases and 8 bases, there was a span of 15 bases. CDR1 is SGHTA, CDR2 FQGTGA, per germline. CDR3 length: 14 amino acids. CDR3 in amino acids: CASSYRLGADEQFF. CDR3 nucleotides: TGTGCCAGCAGCTACAGACTAGGGGCCGATGAGCAGTTCTTC. Full variable domain (missing parts from reference TRBV7-3 and TRBJ2-1): GAGVSQTPSNKVTEKGKYVELRCDPISGHTALYWYRQSLGQGPEFLIYFQGTGAADDSGLPNDRFFAVRPEGSVSTLKIQRTERGDSAVYLCASSYRLGADEQFFGPGTRLTVL.

The chain uses TRBV7-2 and TRBJ2-7, with TRBD1 as a possible D gene (6 bases). CDR3 size: 15 residues. Germline V gene data show CDR1 as SGHTA and CDR2 as FQGNSA. V was shortened by 0 bases and J by 2 bases, with 11 bases between the two germline ends. The CDR3 here is CASSLAVTGTYEQYF. CDR3 bases: TGTGCCAGCAGCTTAGCGGTAACAGGGACCTACGAGCAGTACTTC.

This chain joins TRBV7-8 and TRBJ1-2; 9 nucleotides align to TRBD1. Germline CDR1 SGHVS, CDR2 FQNEAQ. V lost 5 bases, J lost 4 bases, and 5 bases stayed unmatched. The CDR3 loop spans 14 amino acids. The CDR3 sequence: CASSPGQGAYGYTF. The DNA for the CDR3 is TGTGCCAGCAGCCCGGGACAGGGAGCCTATGGCTACACCTTC.

V and J are TRBV6-6 and TRBJ2-7; no firm D call. The CDR3 is made up of 14 amino acids. Germline CDR1 MNHNY, CDR2 SVGAGI (reference sequence). V lost 4 bases, J lost 2 bases, and 12 bases lay in between. CDR3 in DNA: TGTGCCAGCAGTTCCCAGACTTTACCCTACGAGCAGTACTTC. Encoded protein: CASSSQTLPYEQYF.

The chain couples TRBV21-1 to TRBJ2-7; TRBD1 is the table's D call, not checked against the DNA. TRBV21-1 constitutes a pseudogene. The CDR3 sequence is 13 residues long. The CDR3 protein is CASSLDSSYEQYF. For the CDR3, the DNA is TGTGCCAGCAGCCTCGACAGTTCCTACGAGCAGTACTTC.

The chain is built from TRBV9 and TRBJ1-1; D gene uncertain. V dropped 0 bases and J dropped 4 bases, with 16 bases sitting between them. The CDR3 extends over 16 amino acids. Germline CDR1 SGDLS, CDR2 YYNGEE. The CDR3 coding sequence is TGTGCCAGCAGCGTAGTTCCCACGGGCCGGGGCACTGAAGCTTTCTTT. Its protein product is CASSVVPTGRGTEAFF.